This is a list of T cell receptor beta chains from one sample in a study of cytomegalovirus exposure and HLA in healthy donors. Clones were read by immunoSEQ multiplex PCR, and TCRdb kept only the in-frame ones, dropping some. The sample holds under 200,000 clones; roughly nine tenths are singletons and the top ten take around 5%. The material sequenced was PBMCs. The receptor set was obtained from a woman aged 25 to 39 in good health and CMV-seronegative. Each CDR3 is given with its conserved first and last residue. D genes are given only for firm matches. The size entry is marked missing in some rows and otherwise reads once, few, many or a size class.

TRBD2	TRBV4-2	.	TRBJ2-5	TGTGCCAGCAGCCAAATGGGGACTAGCGGGGGGAAAGAGACCCAGTACTTC	CASSQMGTSGGKETQYF
TRBD1	TRBV27	.	TRBJ2-1	TGTGCCAGCAGTGACAGGGGTCGGGGCAATGAGCAGTTCTTC	CASSDRGRGNEQFF
.	TRBV7-9	once	TRBJ1-2	TGTGCCAGCAGCTTGCTGACAGACAACTATGGCTACACCTTC	CASSLLTDNYGYTF
.	TRBV5-1	.	TRBJ1-5	TGCGCCAGCAGCTTGGGGCAGAATCAGCCCCAGCATTTT	CASSLGQNQPQHF
.	TRBV11-2	.	TRBJ2-2	TGTGCCAGCAGCTTAGAAAGCACCGGGGAGCTGTTTTTT	CASSLESTGELFF
TRBD2	TRBV4-2	.	TRBJ2-7	TGTGCCAGCAGCCAAGAAGTGAGCGGGGGGGCCCTCGAGCAGTACTTC	CASSQEVSGGALEQYF
.	TRBV19	few	TRBJ1-6	TGTGCCAGTTGCTTGGGGGGAAATCATAATTCACCCCTCCACTTT	CASCLGGNHNSPLHF
TRBD1	TRBV6-5	once	TRBJ2-2	TGTGCCAGCAGTTACTCCTGGACAGGGAACACCGGGGAGCTGTTTTTT	CASSYSWTGNTGELFF
.	TRBV14	.	TRBJ1-1	TGTGCCAGCAGCGAAGAGGCGGAGGAAGCTTTCTTT	CASSEEAEEAFF
.	TRBV11-3	.	TRBJ2-2	TGTGCCAGCAGCTTAGATCGGGGAACCGGGGAGCTGTTTTTT	CASSLDRGTGELFF
TRBD2	TRBV7-9	once	TRBJ2-1	TGTGCCAGCAGCCCCCTGGGGAGCGGCGGGGGGTTCTTC	CASSPLGSGGGFF
.	TRBV14	.	TRBJ2-7	TGTGCCAGCAGCCCGGGACCGACCTCCTACGAGCAGTACTTC	CASSPGPTSYEQYF
.	TRBV13	.	TRBJ2-7	TGTGCCAGCAGCTTAGAAGGCAGGGGACCTAACTTC	CASSLEGRGPNF
TRBD2	TRBV27	.	TRBJ2-7	TGTGCCAGCAGTTCCCGGGGACTAGCGGGAACCGCCTACGAGCAGTACTTC	CASSSRGLAGTAYEQYF
.	TRBV2	.	TRBJ1-1	TGTGCCAGCAGTGACCCCGGGGGGGCTGAAGCTTTCTTT	CASSDPGGAEAFF
TRBD1	TRBV27	.	TRBJ1-2	TGTGCCAGCAGTAGTGGGGGGACAGGGGGTTGGTACGGCTACACCTTC	CASSSGGTGGWYGYTF
.	TRBV4-2	.	TRBJ2-7	TGTGCCAGCAGCCAAGATCCGGAGGGCCTGGAGCAGTACTTC	CASSQDPEGLEQYF
.	TRBV5-1	.	TRBJ1-1	TGCGCCAGCAGCAGGCGGGGTGCCACTGAAGCTTTCTTT	CASSRRGATEAFF
TRBD2	TRBV10-3	.	TRBJ2-7	TGTGCCATCAGTGACTGGATAGCGGGAGGCTACGAGCAGTACTTC	CAISDWIAGGYEQYF
TRBD1	TRBV5-1	.	TRBJ1-1	TGCGCCAGCAGCTGGGGGTATCCAGGGACAGAGAACACTGAAGCTTTCTTT	CASSWGYPGTENTEAFF
TRBD1	TRBV7-2	.	TRBJ2-5	TGTGCCAGCAGCTTAGCAGGGACAGCACAAGAGACCCAGTACTTC	CASSLAGTAQETQYF
.	TRBV12-2	.	TRBJ2-1	TGTGCAAGTCGCTCCCGAGAAAGGGAGAGGGGATTCGGCAACAATGAGCAGTTCTTC	CASRSRERERGFGNNEQFF